Below, 4 T cell receptor beta chains from the same sample are listed, as sequenced in a study of T-cell memory formation after mild COVID-19. Each CDR3 protein gets one entry after TCRdb re-called the 5' RACE reads with MiXCR. The sample gives 450,000 or so distinct CDR3 sequences, about 19% of which show up once; 7.5% to 10% is in the top ten. Material for sequencing was PBMCs or a T cell subset sorted from them (not recorded which). The source is an adult woman who had mild COVID-19 (a few samples of this study predate the infection). Cell type and time point are not known.

This clonotype occurred a few times. V gene TRBV5-1 combines with J gene TRBJ2-3, with 7 bases identical to TRBD2. Trimming cost V 5 bases and J 2 bases; bases outside gene matches: 5. There are 14 residues in the CDR3. CDR1 and CDR2 from the germline V gene are SGHRS and YFSETQ. CDR3 bases: TGCGCCAGCAGGAGCGGGGTGGCCACAGATACGCAGTATTTT. This sequence encodes CASRSGVATDTQYF.

The chain employs TRBV7-9 and TRBJ1-1; D perhaps matches TRBD1 (5 bases). This CDR3 comprises 15 residues. CDR1 is SEHNR and CDR2 is FQNEAQ in the germline V gene (reference sequence). V was trimmed by 5 bases and J by 0 bases, leaving 13 bases between them. Written as DNA, the CDR3 is TGTGCCAGCAGCACCTCGGGCAGGGTGAACACTGAAGCTTTCTTT. Protein: CASSTSGRVNTEAFF. The full variable domain, in which reference TRBV7-9 and TRBJ1-1 provide the parts outside the CDR3, is DTGVSQNPRHKITKRGQNVTFRCDPISEHNRLYWYRQTLGQGPEFLTYFQNEAQLEKSRLLSDRFSAERPKGSFSTLEIQRTEQGDSAMYLCASSTSGRVNTEAFFGQGTRLTVV.

In its sample, this clonotype was seen a few times. The genes are TRBV7-9 and TRBJ2-7; perhaps TRBD2 as D (7 bases). The CDR3 totals 13 residues. Germline V CDR1 and CDR2: SEHNR, FQNEAQ (reference sequence). The germline V and J ends were trimmed by 6 bases and 7 bases, with 16 bases remaining between them. CDR3 in amino acids: CASSSRGAREQYF. In DNA, the CDR3 is TGTGCCAGCAGTTCCCGGGGGGCTCGGGAGCAGTACTTC.

In this sample, this clonotype turned up many times. The V and J genes are TRBV5-1 and TRBJ2-1; D not resolved. Germline assignment: CDR1 SGHRS and CDR2 YFSETQ. Trimming removed 2 bases from V and 0 bases from J, with 9 bases in between. The CDR3 covers 15 residues. The CDR3 DNA reads as TGCGCCAGCAGCTTTGGACGAGACTCCTACAATGAGCAGTTCTTC. Amino acids: CASSFGRDSYNEQFF.